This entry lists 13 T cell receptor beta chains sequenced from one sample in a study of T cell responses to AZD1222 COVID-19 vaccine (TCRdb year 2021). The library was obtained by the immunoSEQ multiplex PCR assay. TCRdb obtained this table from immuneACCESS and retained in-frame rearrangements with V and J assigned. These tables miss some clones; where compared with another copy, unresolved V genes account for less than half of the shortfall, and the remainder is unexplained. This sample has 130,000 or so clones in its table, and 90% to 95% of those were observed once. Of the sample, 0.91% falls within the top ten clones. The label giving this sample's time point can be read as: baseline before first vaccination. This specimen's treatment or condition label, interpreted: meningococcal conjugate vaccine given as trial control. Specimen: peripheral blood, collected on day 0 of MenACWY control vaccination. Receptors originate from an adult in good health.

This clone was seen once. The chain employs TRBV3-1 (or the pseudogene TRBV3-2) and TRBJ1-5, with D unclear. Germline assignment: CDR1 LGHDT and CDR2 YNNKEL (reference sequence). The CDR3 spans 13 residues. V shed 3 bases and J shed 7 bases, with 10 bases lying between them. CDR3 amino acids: CASSQSPGQPQHF. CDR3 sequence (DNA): TGTGCCAGCAGCCAGAGCCCGGGGCAGCCCCAGCATTTT.

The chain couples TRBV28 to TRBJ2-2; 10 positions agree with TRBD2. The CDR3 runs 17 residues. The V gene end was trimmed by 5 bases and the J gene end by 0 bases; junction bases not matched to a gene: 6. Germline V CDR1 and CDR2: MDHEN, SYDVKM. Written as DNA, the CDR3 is TGTGCCAGCAGTATCCCCGGGACTAGCGCGAACACCGGGGAGCTGTTTTTT. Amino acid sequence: CASSIPGTSANTGELFF.

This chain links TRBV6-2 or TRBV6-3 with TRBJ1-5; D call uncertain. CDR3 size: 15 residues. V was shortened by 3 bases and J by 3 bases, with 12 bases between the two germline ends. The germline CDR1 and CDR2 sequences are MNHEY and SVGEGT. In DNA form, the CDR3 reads TGTGCCAGCAGTTATAGGGCCGCTCCCAATCAGCCCCAGCATTTT. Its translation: CASSYRAAPNQPQHF.

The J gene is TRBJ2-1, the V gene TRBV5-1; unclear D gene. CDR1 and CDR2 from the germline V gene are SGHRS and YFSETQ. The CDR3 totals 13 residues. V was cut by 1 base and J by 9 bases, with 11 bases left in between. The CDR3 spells CASSLSLVGEQFF. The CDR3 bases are TGCGCCAGCAGCTTGTCGCTAGTCGGTGAGCAGTTCTTC.

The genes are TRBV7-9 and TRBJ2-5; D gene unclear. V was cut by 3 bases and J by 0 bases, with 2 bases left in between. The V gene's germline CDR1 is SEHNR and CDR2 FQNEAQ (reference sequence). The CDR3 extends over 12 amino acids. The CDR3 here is CASSLDQETQYF. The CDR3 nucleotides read TGTGCCAGCAGCTTGGACCAAGAGACCCAGTACTTC.

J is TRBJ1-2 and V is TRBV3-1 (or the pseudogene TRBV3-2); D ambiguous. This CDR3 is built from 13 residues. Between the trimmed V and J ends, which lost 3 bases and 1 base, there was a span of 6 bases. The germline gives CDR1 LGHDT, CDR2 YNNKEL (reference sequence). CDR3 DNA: TGTGCCAGCAGCCAGGGCCGTAACTATGGCTACACCTTC. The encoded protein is CASSQGRNYGYTF.

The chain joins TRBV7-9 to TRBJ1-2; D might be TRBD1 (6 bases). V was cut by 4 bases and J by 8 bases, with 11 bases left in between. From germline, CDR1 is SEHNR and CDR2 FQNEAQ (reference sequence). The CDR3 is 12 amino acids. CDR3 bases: TGTGCCAGCAGCTCCCGACAGGACGGCTACACCTTC. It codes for CASSSRQDGYTF.

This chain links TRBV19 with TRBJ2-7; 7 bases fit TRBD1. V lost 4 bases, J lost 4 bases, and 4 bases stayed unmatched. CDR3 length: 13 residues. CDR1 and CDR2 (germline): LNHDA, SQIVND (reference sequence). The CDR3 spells CASSSPDRYEQYF. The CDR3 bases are TGTGCCAGTAGTAGTCCGGACAGGTACGAGCAGTACTTC.

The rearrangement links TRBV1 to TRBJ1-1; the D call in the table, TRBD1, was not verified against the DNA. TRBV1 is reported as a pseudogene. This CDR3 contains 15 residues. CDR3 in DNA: TGCACCAGCAGCCAAGGCCGGGACAGGTTGGCTGAAGCTTTCTTT. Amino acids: CTSSQGRDRLAEAFF.

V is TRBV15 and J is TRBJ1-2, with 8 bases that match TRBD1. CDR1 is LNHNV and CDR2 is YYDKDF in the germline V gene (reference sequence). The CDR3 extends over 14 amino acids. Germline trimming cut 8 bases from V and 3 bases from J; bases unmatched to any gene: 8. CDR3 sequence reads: CATSQGALDYGYTF. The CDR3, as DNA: TGTGCCACCTCCCAGGGGGCGTTGGACTATGGCTACACCTTC.

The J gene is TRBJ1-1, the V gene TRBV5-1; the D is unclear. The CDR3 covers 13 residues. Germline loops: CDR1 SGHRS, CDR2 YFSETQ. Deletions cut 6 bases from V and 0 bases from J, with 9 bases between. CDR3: CASTLTVNTEAFF. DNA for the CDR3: TGCGCCAGCACCTTAACTGTGAACACTGAAGCTTTCTTT.

The CDR3: CASRAQGALYGYTF. In nucleotides, the CDR3 is TGTGCCAGCAGAGCTCAGGGGGCACTCTATGGCTACACCTTC. The genes are TRBV28 and TRBJ1-2; 8 bases match TRBD1. J was trimmed by 4 bases and V by 6 bases; bases with no gene match: 7. The CDR3 length is 14 residues. Germline V gives CDR1 MDHEN, CDR2 SYDVKM.

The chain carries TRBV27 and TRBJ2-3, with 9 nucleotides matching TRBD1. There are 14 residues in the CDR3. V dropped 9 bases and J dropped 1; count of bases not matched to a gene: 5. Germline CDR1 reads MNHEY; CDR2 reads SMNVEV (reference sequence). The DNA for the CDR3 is TGTGCCAGTTCGCGGGACAGGGGCACAGATACGCAGTATTTT. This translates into CASSRDRGTDTQYF.